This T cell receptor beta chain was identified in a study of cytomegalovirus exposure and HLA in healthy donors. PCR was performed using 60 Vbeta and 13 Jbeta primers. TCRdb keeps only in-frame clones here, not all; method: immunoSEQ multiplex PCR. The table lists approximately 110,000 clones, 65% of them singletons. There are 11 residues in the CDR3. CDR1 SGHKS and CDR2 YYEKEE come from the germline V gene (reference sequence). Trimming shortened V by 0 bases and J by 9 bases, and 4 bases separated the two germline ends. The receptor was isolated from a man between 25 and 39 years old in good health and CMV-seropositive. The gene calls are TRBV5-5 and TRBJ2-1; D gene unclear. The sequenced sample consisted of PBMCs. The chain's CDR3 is CASSLGGEQFF. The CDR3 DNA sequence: TGTGCCAGCAGCTTGGGCGGTGAGCAGTTCTTC.